The 24 T cell receptor beta chains below come from one sample, sequenced in a study of response to subunit inactivated influenza vaccine (dated by TCRdb to between 2018 and 2020). The method was RT-PCR. Sequenced on an Illumina HiSeq 2500. TCRdb reworked the public reads: Q25 trimming with fastp, MiXCR clone assembly, productive beta chains retained. Rows merge per CDR3 protein into single entries with the most common DNA and genes. This sample has 530,000 or so distinct CDR3 sequences in its table, and roughly 10% of those were observed once. About 10% of the sample lies in the top ten. Sequenced here: PBMCs from blood, sampled on the day of vaccination. Every receptor here comes from a man between 45 and 60 years old who received an inactivated influenza vaccine. Donor details come from another sample of the same person, matched by shared clones.

The V call is TRBV12-5, the J call TRBJ1-1; 8 bases map to TRBD1. CDR1 LGHNT and CDR2 FRNRAP come from the germline V gene. V lost 5 bases and J lost 7; bases outside the gene matches: 9. The CDR3 is 14 amino acids. The CDR3 spells CASGTGTGSGEAFF. The CDR3 bases are TGTGCTAGTGGTACGGGGACAGGTAGCGGTGAAGCTTTCTTT. The full variable domain, rest sourced from reference TRBV12-5 and TRBJ1-1, is DARVTQTPRHKVTEMGQEVTMRCQPILGHNTVFWYRQTMMQGLELLAYFRNRAPLDDSGMPKDRFSAEMPDATLATLKIQPSEPRDSAVYFCASGTGTGSGEAFFGQGTRLTVV.

The rearrangement uses TRBV12-3 or TRBV12-4 and TRBJ1-2; D call uncertain. CDR3 length: 12 amino acids. V was cut by 4 bases and J by 10 bases, with 13 bases left in between. The CDR3 protein is CASSSTGRDYTF. The CDR3 DNA reads TGTGCCAGCAGTTCGACCGGGAGGGACTACACCTTC.

The V gene is TRBV6-1, the J gene TRBJ1-2; D possibly corresponds to TRBD1 (6 bases). CDR1 is MNHNS, CDR2 SASEGT, per germline. CDR3 length equals 15 residues. V shed 4 bases and J shed 4 bases, with 16 bases lying between them. The DNA of the CDR3 is TGTGCCAGCAGTGGCGTTGCAGGGGCTGTCTATGGCTACACCTTC. It codes for CASSGVAGAVYGYTF.

This clonotype came up many times. This chain joins TRBV5-1 and TRBJ2-7, with 9 positions matching TRBD1. The V and J ends lost 3 bases and 3 bases, in that order; junction bases with no gene match: 4. Germline V gene data show CDR1 as SGHRS and CDR2 as YFSETQ. This CDR3 region has 14 residues. CDR3 coding DNA: TGCGCCAGCAGCTCGGGACAGGGACGCTACGAGCAGTACTTC. It yields the protein CASSSGQGRYEQYF.

The chain is built from TRBV11-1 and TRBJ2-1, with D perhaps assigned TRBD1 or TRBD2 (5 bases each). Trimming removed 2 bases at V and 8 bases at J, with 22 bases between. The CDR3 extends over 17 amino acids. CDR1 is SGHAT, CDR2 FQDESV, per germline (reference sequence). CDR3 protein: CASSLMSGPKDFYEQFF. For the CDR3, the DNA is TGTGCCAGCAGCTTAATGTCGGGGCCCAAGGACTTCTATGAGCAGTTCTTC.

In this sample, this clonotype turned up many times. The chain couples TRBV6-2 or TRBV6-3 to TRBJ2-7; D call uncertain. The germline V gene has CDR1 MNHEY and CDR2 SVGEGT. The germline V and J ends were trimmed by 6 bases and 2 bases, with 5 bases remaining between them. The CDR3 spans 11 residues. The CDR3 bases are TGTGCCAGCAGCCAGACCTACGAGCAGTACTTC. Its protein product is CASSQTYEQYF.

The V gene is TRBV5-1, the J gene TRBJ2-3; maybe TRBD2 (6 bases). Germline CDR1 is SGHRS and CDR2 is YFSETQ. This CDR3 is 16 amino acids long. V was cut by 4 bases and J by 4 bases, with 19 bases left in between. The CDR3 DNA is TGCGCCAGCAGCCCGCCCGGGGGTACAGTTGCAGATACGCAGTATTTT. It specifies CASSPPGGTVADTQYF.

This clonotype was recorded a few times. The chain couples TRBV29-1 to TRBJ2-1; D may be TRBD1 (6 bases). The V gene lost 5 bases and the J gene lost 5 bases, with 10 bases spanning the gap. Germline CDR1 and CDR2: SQVTM and ANQGSEA. The CDR3 consists of 12 residues. The DNA of the CDR3 is TGCAGCGTTACCCGGACAGACAATGAGCAGTTCTTC. As protein: CSVTRTDNEQFF.

The CDR3 bases are TGTGCCAGCAGCCCCATGGCAGCAAACATCCAAGAGACCCAGTACTTC. Translating gives CASSPMAANIQETQYF. This chain joins TRBV11-2 and TRBJ2-5; D remains unclear. The germline V and J ends were trimmed by 5 bases and 1 base, with 17 bases remaining between them. Germline V CDR1 and CDR2: SGHAT, FQNNGV. The CDR3 has 16 amino acids.

This clonotype was observed a handful of times. The rearrangement links TRBV9 to TRBJ2-2; TRBD2 is a possible D gene (6 bases). Trimming removed 0 bases from V and 1 base from J, with 13 bases in between. CDR1 and CDR2 (germline): SGDLS, YYNGEE. CDR3 length: 17 residues. CDR3 loop: CASSVEWRGMNTGELFF. The CDR3 DNA reads TGTGCCAGCAGCGTAGAATGGCGGGGAATGAACACCGGGGAGCTGTTTTTT.

The V and J genes are TRBV10-2 and TRBJ2-7; the D gene is possibly TRBD2 (6 bases). Germline V gene sequence: CDR1 WSHSY, CDR2 SAAADI. The CDR3 consists of 13 residues. The V end was cut by 8 bases, the J end by 2 bases, with 13 bases between. The CDR3 is CASARGPTYEQYF. CDR3 DNA sequence: TGCGCCAGCGCGCGGGGTCCGACCTACGAGCAGTACTTC.

This clonotype showed up just a few times. The V and J genes are TRBV7-2 and TRBJ2-7; 7 positions match TRBD2. The CDR3 is 14 amino acids. Germline V gene sequence: CDR1 SGHTA, CDR2 FQGNSA. The V segment lost 6 bases and the J segment 3 bases; nucleotides outside the gene matches: 8. Written as DNA, the CDR3 is TGTGCCAGCAGGCTAGCGGATTACAACTACGAGCAGTACTTC. This sequence encodes CASRLADYNYEQYF.

V gene TRBV7-2 combines with J gene TRBJ2-7, with 7 nucleotides matching TRBD1. V trimming: 2 bases; J trimming: 5 bases; junction bases outside the gene matches: 9. This CDR3 contains 15 residues. Germline V lookup: CDR1 SGHTA, CDR2 FQGNSA. The CDR3 region has the DNA TGTGCCAGCAGCTTATGGAAGGGGGCATATAACGAGCAGTACTTC. This gives the protein CASSLWKGAYNEQYF.

This clonotype has only a few counts. The rearrangement joins TRBV18 to TRBJ2-1; the D gene could be TRBD1 or TRBD2 (5 bases each). V lost 0 bases, J lost 7 bases, and 13 bases lay in between. Germline loops: CDR1 KGHSH, CDR2 LQKENI. The CDR3 spans 15 residues. CDR3 in DNA: TGTGCCAGCTCACCACCCATGGGACCAAGAAATGAGCAGTTCTTC. Translating it yields CASSPPMGPRNEQFF.

This clonotype was seen repeatedly, ten times or more. The genes are TRBV7-3 and TRBJ2-3; no clear D. Trimming took 2 bases from V and 2 from J, leaving 11 bases between them. Germline V gene lookup returns CDR1 SGHTA and CDR2 FQGTGA. The CDR3 extends over 15 amino acids. CDR3 sequence (DNA): TGTGCCAGCAGCTTATTCGGTAGTCCCACAGATACGCAGTATTTT. Residues: CASSLFGSPTDTQYF.

This clonotype was counted between two and nine times. The rearrangement uses TRBV5-6 and TRBJ1-5; maybe TRBD1 (5 bases). The CDR3 extends over 15 amino acids. Germline loops: CDR1 SGHDT, CDR2 YYEEEE. The V gene lost 2 bases and the J gene lost 3 bases, with 12 bases spanning the gap. As DNA, the CDR3 is TGTGCCAGCAGCTTAACCCCAGGGATCAATCAGCCCCAGCATTTT. The encoded protein is CASSLTPGINQPQHF.

V is TRBV27 and J is TRBJ2-5, with 7 bases aligning to TRBD2. The CDR3 length is 15 residues. The germline V gene encodes CDR1 MNHEY and CDR2 SMNVEV (reference sequence). The junction had 9 bases not matched to a gene; V was cut back by 4 bases and J by 4 bases. The CDR3 DNA reads TGTGCCAGCAGTTACCAGGGCGGGAGTGGAGAGACCCAGTACTTC. Protein product: CASSYQGGSGETQYF.

This clonotype turned up a few times. The chain is built from TRBV9 and TRBJ2-3; D unclear. V was shortened by 2 bases and J by 6 bases, with 7 bases between the two germline ends. The CDR3 extends over 12 amino acids. Germline CDR1 reads SGDLS; CDR2 reads YYNGEE. CDR3 in amino acids: CASSVRSDTQYF. CDR3 DNA: TGTGCCAGCAGCGTTAGGTCCGATACGCAGTATTTT.

The V gene is TRBV9, the J gene TRBJ2-1; TRBD1 agrees at 10 bases. V was pared by 0 bases and J by 8 bases, with 8 bases of the junction left unmatched. In germline, CDR1 is SGDLS, CDR2 YYNGEE. This CDR3 has 16 residues. CDR3 sequence (DNA): TGTGCCAGCAGCGTAGCAGGGACAGGGGCTGGCGATGAGCAGTTCTTC. Protein sequence: CASSVAGTGAGDEQFF.

V and J are TRBV2 and TRBJ2-1; 7 bases match TRBD2. This CDR3 is 15 amino acids long. Germline V CDR1 and CDR2: SNHLY, FYNNEI. The trim removed 2 bases at V and 4 bases at J, leaving 5 bases unmatched. As DNA, the CDR3 is TGTGCCAGCAGTGAAAACGGGGGGAGTTACAATGAGCAGTTCTTC. Translation gives CASSENGGSYNEQFF.

The chain is built from TRBV10-3 and TRBJ2-7; 10 bases line up with TRBD1. The CDR3 is made up of 13 amino acids. Looked up from germline, CDR1 is ENHRY and CDR2 is SYGVKD. V was pared by 10 bases and J by 1 base, with 4 bases of the junction left unmatched. The CDR3 protein is CATSGQGSYEQYF. The CDR3 nucleotides are TGTGCCACCTCGGGACAGGGGTCCTACGAGCAGTACTTC.

The sample holds a few counts of this clonotype. The rearrangement uses TRBV6-5 and TRBJ2-3; D is ambiguous. The CDR3 covers 12 residues. With 1 base removed from V and 5 bases from J, the gap between germline ends came to 4 bases. Germline CDR1 and CDR2: MNHEY and SVGAGI. The CDR3 loop is CASSYFGDTQYF. In nucleotides, the CDR3 is TGTGCCAGCAGTTACTTCGGAGATACGCAGTATTTT.

This clonotype has only a few counts. V is TRBV5-5 and J is TRBJ1-5, with D possibly matching TRBD1 (5 bases). The CDR3 covers 15 residues. V gave up 4 bases and J gave up 0 bases, with 11 bases separating them. CDR1 is SGHKS, CDR2 YYEKEE, per germline (reference sequence). CDR3 coding DNA: TGTGCCAGCAGCCCTTGGGGGGGTAGCAATCAGCCCCAGCATTTT. Translating it yields CASSPWGGSNQPQHF.

This clonotype was observed a handful of times. The CDR3 loop is CASSLMGERDSPLHF. The CDR3 DNA reads as TGTGCCAGCAGCTTAATGGGCGAGCGGGACTCACCCCTCCACTTT. The V gene is TRBV7-6, the J gene TRBJ1-6, with a weak D call TRBD1 (5 bases). This CDR3 is 15 amino acids long. Trimming removed 2 bases at V and 10 bases at J, with 15 bases between. Germline V CDR1 and CDR2: SGHVS, FNYEAQ.